These 5 T cell receptor beta chains originate from one sample sequenced in a study of blood T cell repertoires in COVID-19. Assay: immunoSEQ multiplex PCR; the TCRdb copy retains only in-frame clones and omits some. In the table there are some 260,000 clones, around 89% of which are singletons. The sample comprised PBMCs or T cells enriched from blood (not recorded which). Receptor source: a middle-aged man who had recovered from COVID-19.

The V call is TRBV4-1, the J call TRBJ2-1; 11 positions agree with TRBD2. J lost 2 bases, V lost 0 bases, and 3 bases had no gene match. This CDR3 is built from 17 residues. Looked up from germline, CDR1 is MGHRA and CDR2 is YSYEKL. CDR3 residues: CASSQDLTSGTYNEQFF. CDR3 nucleotide sequence: TGCGCCAGCAGCCAAGACCTGACTAGCGGGACCTACAATGAGCAGTTCTTC.

The chain joins TRBV19 to TRBJ2-3; 15 nucleotides align to TRBD2. The V gene's germline CDR1 is LNHDA and CDR2 SQIVND (reference sequence). This CDR3 comprises 17 residues. V lost 3 bases, J lost 5 bases, and 6 bases stayed unmatched. CDR3: CASSIGGTSGGRDTQYF. The CDR3 DNA sequence: TGTGCCAGTAGTATTGGTGGGACTAGCGGGGGGCGAGATACGCAGTATTTT.

The rearrangement joins TRBV7-3 to TRBJ2-7, with 9 bases matching TRBD2. The V and J ends lost 5 bases and 5 bases, in that order; junction bases with no gene match: 7. There are 14 residues in the CDR3. Germline V gene lookup returns CDR1 SGHTA and CDR2 FQGTGA. In DNA form, the CDR3 reads TGTGCCAGCAGCAACACCGGGACTAGCAACGAGCAGTACTTC. It is translated as CASSNTGTSNEQYF.

The J gene is TRBJ2-3, the V gene TRBV5-1; no clear D gene. There are 16 residues in the CDR3. V lost 3 bases and J 0 bases, leaving 14 bases between the germline ends. The germline V gene has CDR1 SGHRS and CDR2 YFSETQ. The CDR3: CASSYDPATSTDTQYF. In nucleotides, the CDR3 is TGCGCCAGCAGCTACGACCCCGCGACTAGCACAGATACGCAGTATTTT.

This clone was counted between two and nine times. CDR3 nucleotide sequence: TGTGCCAGCAGCCCGGGACAGGGGTCTAGCTACACCTTC. As protein: CASSPGQGSSYTF. This chain links TRBV27 with TRBJ1-2; TRBD1 aligns across 10 bases. The junction had 7 bases not matched to a gene; V was cut back by 6 bases and J by 9 bases. There are 13 residues in the CDR3. Germline CDR1 is MNHEY and CDR2 is SMNVEV (reference sequence).